The clone carrying this TCR beta chain appeared a few times. Its matching antigen is unknown. This CDR3 region has 18 residues. V lost 2 bases, J lost 0 bases, and 18 bases lay in between. Germline V CDR1 and CDR2: MGHRA, YSYEKL. This entry comes from a study of T-cell memory formation after mild COVID-19. The study, taken as a whole, reports: Cross-reactive memory seemingly joined, as some responding clones were found in pre-infection memory. Clones which contracted sat mainly in CM and EM if CD4+, and in EMRA if CD8+. CD4+ bias marked clones expanding day 15 to 37, unlike balanced contracting clones.

TCRdb reanalysed the 5' RACE reads using MiXCR and keeps one entry per CDR3 protein. The sample comprises almost 350,000 distinct CDR3 sequences, less than 25% of which are singletons, and around 23% rests with the top ten. The sample was PBMCs or a T cell subset sorted from them (not recorded which). This receptor was obtained from a man between 18 and 35 years old who had mild COVID-19 (a few samples of this study predate the infection). Cell type and time point are not known. V is TRBV4-1 and J is TRBJ2-3, with D possibly TRBD1 on 6 matching bases. The CDR3 DNA sequence: TGCGCCAGCAGCCAAAGATGGACAGTTGTTATTAGCACAGATACGCAGTATTTT. Translating it yields CASSQRWTVVISTDTQYF.